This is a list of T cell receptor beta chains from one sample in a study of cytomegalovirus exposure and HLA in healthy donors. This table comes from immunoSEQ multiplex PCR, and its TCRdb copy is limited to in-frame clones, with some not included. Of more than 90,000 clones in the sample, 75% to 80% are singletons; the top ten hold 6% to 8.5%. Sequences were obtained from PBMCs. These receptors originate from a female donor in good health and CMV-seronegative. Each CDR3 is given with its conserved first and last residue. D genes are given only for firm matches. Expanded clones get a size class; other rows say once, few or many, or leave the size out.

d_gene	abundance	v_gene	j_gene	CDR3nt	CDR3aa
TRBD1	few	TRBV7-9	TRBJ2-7	TGTGCCAGCAGTCCAGGACAGGGGGGCTCCTACGAGCAGTACTTC	CASSPGQGGSYEQYF
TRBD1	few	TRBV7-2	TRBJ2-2	TGTGCCAGCAGCGGAAGGACAGGGTCGAACACCGGGGAGCTGTTTTTT	CASSGRTGSNTGELFF
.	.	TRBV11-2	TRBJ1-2	TGTGCCAGCAGCCCCGAGTACTCTAACTATGGCTACACCTTC	CASSPEYSNYGYTF
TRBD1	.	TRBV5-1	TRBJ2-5	TGCGCCAGCAGCTCCGGACAGGGGGTGGAGACCCAGTACTTC	CASSSGQGVETQYF
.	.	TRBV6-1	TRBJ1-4	TGTGCCAGCGCTACTGGGCGCATGGGTAATGAAAAACTGTTTTTT	CASATGRMGNEKLFF
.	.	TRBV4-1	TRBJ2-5	TGCGCCAGCAGCCAAGGACGGGAGACTACCCAAGAGACCCAGTACTTC	CASSQGRETTQETQYF
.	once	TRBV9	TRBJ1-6	TGTGCCAGCAGCGTAGGTAGGGGATATAATTCACCCCTCCACTTT	CASSVGRGYNSPLHF
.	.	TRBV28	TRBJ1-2	TGTGCCAGCAGTTTAAGGGGCGGACCCATCCTAAGGGGCTACACCTTC	CASSLRGGPILRGYTF
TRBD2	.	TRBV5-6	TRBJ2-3	TGTGCCAGCAGCCCATGGGGGGGGAGCACAGATACGCAGTATTTT	CASSPWGGSTDTQYF
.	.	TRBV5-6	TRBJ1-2	TGTGCCAGCAGCGTGGACAGCTATGGCTACACCTTC	CASSVDSYGYTF
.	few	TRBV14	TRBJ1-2	TGTGCCAGCAGCCACCTACGGGGTTGGGATGGCTACACCTTC	CASSHLRGWDGYTF
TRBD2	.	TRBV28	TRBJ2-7	TGTGCCAGCAGTTTGGGGGGGAGTAACTCCTACGAGCAGTACTTC	CASSLGGSNSYEQYF
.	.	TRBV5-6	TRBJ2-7	TGTGCCAGCACGGACAGCGTGTCTTACGAACAGTACTTC	CASTDSVSYEQYF
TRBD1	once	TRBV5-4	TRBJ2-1	TGTGCCAGCAGTTTCACAGGGGGCGCTTACAATGAGCAGTTCTTC	CASSFTGGAYNEQFF
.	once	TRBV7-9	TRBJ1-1	TGTGCCAGCAGCCCCGGTTTTTCGAACACTGAAGCTTTCTTT	CASSPGFSNTEAFF
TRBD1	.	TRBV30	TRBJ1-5	TGTGCCTGGAGTGGACAGGGATTTCAGCCCCAGCATTTT	CAWSGQGFQPQHF
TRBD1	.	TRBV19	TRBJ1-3	TGTGCCAGTAGCCCAACAGGGGCCCCTGGAAACACCATATATTTT	CASSPTGAPGNTIYF
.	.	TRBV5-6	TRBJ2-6	TGTGCCAGCAGCTTGTTTTCCAACTCTGGGGCCAACGTCCTGACTTTC	CASSLFSNSGANVLTF
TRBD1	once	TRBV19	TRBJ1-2	TGTGCCAGCAGACAGGGGGCCGGTAACTATGGCTACACCTTC	CASRQGAGNYGYTF
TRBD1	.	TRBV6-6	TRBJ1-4	TGTGCCAGCAGTTACTCGACGGCAGGGGGAGAAAAACTGTTTTTT	CASSYSTAGGEKLFF
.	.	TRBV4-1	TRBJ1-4	TGCGCCAGCAGCCAAGAAAATCGAGGTCGGGACACTAGTCAACTGTTTTTT	CASSQENRGRDTSQLFF
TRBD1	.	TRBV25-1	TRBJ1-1	TGTGCCAGCAGTTCCGACAGGGTAAGGATCACTGAAGCTTTCTTT	CASSSDRVRITEAFF
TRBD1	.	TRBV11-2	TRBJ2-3	TGTGCCAGCAGTCCTTTAGGGGGGACAGGGTTACATTTT	CASSPLGGTGLHF
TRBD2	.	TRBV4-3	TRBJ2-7	TGCGCCAGCAGCCAAGAGACTAGCCCCTCCTACGAGCAGTACTTC	CASSQETSPSYEQYF